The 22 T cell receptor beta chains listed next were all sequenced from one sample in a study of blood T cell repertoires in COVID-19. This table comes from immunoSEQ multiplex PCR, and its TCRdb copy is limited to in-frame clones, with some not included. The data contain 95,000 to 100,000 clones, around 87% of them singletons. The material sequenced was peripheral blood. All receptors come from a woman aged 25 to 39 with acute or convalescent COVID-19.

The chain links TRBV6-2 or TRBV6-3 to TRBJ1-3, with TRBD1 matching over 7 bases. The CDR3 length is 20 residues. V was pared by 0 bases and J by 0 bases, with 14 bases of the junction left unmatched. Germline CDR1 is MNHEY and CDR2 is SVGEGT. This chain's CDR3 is CASSYSTDNRQGSSGNTIYF. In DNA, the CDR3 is TGTGCCAGCAGTTACTCCACCGATAACCGACAGGGCAGCTCTGGAAACACCATATATTTT.

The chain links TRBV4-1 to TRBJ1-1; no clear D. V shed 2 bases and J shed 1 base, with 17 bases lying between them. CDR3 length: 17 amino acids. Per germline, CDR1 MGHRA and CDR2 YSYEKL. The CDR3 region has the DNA TGCGCCAGCAGCCAAAGATCTCCGTTCGCAGAGAACACTGAAGCTTTCTTT. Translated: CASSQRSPFAENTEAFF.

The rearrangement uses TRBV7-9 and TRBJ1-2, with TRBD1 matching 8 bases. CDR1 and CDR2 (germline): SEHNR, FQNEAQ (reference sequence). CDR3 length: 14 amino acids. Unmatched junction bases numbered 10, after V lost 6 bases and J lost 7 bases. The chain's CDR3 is CASRPTGERFGYTF. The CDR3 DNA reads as TGTGCCAGCAGGCCGACAGGGGAGAGGTTTGGCTACACCTTC.

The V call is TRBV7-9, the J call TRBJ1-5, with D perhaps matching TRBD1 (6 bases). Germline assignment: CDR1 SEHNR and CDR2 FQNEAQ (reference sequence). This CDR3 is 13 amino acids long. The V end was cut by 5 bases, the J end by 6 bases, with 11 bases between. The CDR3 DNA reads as TGTGCCAGCAGCCCCAGGACAGCTCAGCCCCAGCATTTT. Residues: CASSPRTAQPQHF.

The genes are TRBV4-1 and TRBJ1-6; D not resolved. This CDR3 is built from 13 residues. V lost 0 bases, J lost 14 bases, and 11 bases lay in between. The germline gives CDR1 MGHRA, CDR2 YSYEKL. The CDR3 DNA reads TGCGCCAGCAGCCAAGATCTTGGGCAGACCCTCCACTTT. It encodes CASSQDLGQTLHF.

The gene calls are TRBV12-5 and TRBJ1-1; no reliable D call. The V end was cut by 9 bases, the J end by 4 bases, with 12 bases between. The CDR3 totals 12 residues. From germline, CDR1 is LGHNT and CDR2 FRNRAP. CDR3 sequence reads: CASEGVGTEAFF. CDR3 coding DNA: TGTGCTAGCGAAGGAGTCGGCACTGAAGCTTTCTTT.

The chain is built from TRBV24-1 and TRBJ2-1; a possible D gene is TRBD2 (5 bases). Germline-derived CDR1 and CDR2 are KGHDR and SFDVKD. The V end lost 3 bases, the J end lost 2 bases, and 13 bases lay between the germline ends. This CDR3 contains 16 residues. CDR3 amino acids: CATSDPLAAAYNEQFF. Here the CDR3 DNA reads TGTGCCACCAGTGATCCCCTAGCTGCAGCCTACAATGAGCAGTTCTTC.

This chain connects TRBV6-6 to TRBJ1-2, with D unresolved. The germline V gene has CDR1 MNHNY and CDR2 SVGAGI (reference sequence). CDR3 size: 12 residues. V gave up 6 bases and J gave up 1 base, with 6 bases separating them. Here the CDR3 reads CASRGNNYGYTF. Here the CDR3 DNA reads TGTGCCAGCAGGGGCAATAACTATGGCTACACCTTC.

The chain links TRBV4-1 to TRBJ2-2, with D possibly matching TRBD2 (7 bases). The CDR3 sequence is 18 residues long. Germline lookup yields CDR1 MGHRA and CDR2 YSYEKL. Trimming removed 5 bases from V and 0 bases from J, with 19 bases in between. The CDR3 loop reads CASSRRGGVGANTGELFF. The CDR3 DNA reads TGCGCCAGCAGCAGGAGGGGGGGCGTCGGGGCGAACACCGGGGAGCTGTTTTTT.

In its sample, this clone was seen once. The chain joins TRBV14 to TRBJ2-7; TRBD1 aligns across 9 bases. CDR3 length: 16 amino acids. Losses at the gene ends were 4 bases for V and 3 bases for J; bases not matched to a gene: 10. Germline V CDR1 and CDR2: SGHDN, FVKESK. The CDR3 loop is CASSPVRGQGVYEQYF. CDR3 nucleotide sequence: TGTGCCAGCAGCCCCGTACGGGGACAGGGCGTCTACGAGCAGTACTTC.

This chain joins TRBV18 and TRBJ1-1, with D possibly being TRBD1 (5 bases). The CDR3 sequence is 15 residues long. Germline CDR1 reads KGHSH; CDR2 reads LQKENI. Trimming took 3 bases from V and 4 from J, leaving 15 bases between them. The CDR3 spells CASSPQWGEGTEAFF. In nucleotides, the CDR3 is TGTGCCAGCTCACCCCAATGGGGGGAGGGCACTGAAGCTTTCTTT.

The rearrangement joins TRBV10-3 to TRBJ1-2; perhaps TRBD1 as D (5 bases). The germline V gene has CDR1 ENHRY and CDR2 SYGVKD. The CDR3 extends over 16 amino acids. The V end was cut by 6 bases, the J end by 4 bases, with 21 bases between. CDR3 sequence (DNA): TGTGCCATCAGGACCGGGGGAACAGTAAATCTCTATGGCTACACCTTC. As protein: CAIRTGGTVNLYGYTF.

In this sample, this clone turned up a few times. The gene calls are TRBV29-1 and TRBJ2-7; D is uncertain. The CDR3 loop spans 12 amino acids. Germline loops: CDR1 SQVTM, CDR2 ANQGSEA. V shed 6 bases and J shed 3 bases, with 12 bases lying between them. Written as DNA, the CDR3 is TGCAGCGTCCAGGCGACCGGCTACGAGCAGTACTTC. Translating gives CSVQATGYEQYF.

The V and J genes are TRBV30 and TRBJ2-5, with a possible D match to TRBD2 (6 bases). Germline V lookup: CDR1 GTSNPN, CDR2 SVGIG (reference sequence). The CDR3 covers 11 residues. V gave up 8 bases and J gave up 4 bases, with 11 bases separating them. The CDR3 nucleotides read TGTGCCCGGAAGGAGGGAGAGACCCAGTACTTC. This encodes CARKEGETQYF. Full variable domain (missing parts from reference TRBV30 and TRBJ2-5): SQTIHQWPATLVQPVGSPLSLECTVEGTSNPNLYWYRQAAGRGLQLLFYSVGIGQISSEVPQNLSASRPQDRQFILSSKKLLLSDSGFYLCARKEGETQYFGPGTRLLVL.

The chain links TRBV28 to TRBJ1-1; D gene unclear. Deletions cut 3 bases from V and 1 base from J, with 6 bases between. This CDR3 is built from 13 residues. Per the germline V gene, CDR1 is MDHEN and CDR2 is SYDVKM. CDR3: CASSLPGNTEAFF. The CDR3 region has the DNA TGTGCCAGCAGTTTGCCAGGGAACACTGAAGCTTTCTTT.

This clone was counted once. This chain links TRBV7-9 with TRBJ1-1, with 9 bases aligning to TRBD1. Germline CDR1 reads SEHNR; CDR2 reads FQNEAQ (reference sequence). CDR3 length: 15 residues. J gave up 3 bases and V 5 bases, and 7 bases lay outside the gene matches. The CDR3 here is CASSLQTGGDTEAFF. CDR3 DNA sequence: TGTGCCAGCAGCCTCCAGACAGGGGGGGACACTGAAGCTTTCTTT.

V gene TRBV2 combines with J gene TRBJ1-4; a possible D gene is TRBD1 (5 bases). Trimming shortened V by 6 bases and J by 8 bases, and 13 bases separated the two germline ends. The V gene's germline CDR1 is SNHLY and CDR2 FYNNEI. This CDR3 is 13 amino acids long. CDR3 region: CASSTGGREKLFF. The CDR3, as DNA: TGTGCCAGCAGCACAGGCGGGAGGGAAAAACTGTTTTTT.

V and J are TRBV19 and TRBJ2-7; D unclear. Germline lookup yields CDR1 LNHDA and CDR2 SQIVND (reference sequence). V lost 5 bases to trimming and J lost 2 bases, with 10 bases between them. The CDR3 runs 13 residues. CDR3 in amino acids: CASSEAKAYEQYF. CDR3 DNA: TGTGCCAGTAGTGAGGCCAAGGCCTACGAGCAGTACTTC.

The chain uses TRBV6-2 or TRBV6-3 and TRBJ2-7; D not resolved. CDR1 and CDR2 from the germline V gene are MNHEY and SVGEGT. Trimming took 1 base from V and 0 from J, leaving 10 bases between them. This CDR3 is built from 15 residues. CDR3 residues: CASSYLPESSYEQYF. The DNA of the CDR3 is TGTGCCAGCAGTTACTTACCAGAAAGCTCCTACGAGCAGTACTTC.

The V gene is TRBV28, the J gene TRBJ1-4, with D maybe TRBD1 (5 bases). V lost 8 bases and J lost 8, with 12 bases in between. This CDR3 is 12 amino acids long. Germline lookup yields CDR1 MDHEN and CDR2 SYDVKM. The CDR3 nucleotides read TGTGCCAGCTCGAGGGGAGGGGAAAAACTGTTTTTT. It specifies CASSRGGEKLFF. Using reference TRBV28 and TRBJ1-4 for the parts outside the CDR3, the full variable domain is DVKVTQSSRYLVKRTGEKVFLECVQDMDHENMFWYRQDPGLGLRLIYFSYDVKMKEKGDIPEGYSVSREKKERFSLILESASTNQTSMYLCASSRGGEKLFFGSGTQLSVL.

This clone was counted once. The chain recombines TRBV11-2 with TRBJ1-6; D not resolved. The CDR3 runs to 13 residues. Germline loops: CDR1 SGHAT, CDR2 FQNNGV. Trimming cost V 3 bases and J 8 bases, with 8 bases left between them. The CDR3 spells CASSFLADSPLHF. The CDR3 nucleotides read TGTGCCAGCAGCTTCCTAGCGGATTCACCCCTCCACTTT.

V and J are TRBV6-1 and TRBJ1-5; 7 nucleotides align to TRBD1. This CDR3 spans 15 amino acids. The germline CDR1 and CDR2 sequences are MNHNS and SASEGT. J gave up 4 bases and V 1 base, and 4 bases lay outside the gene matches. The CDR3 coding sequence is TGTGCCAGCAGTGAAGGAGGGGGCAATAATCAGCCCCAGCATTTT. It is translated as CASSEGGGNNQPQHF.